This T cell receptor (beta chain) was observed in a study of cytomegalovirus exposure and HLA in healthy donors (dated by TCRdb to 2016 to 2017). Study-level background: An earlier analysis of some 500 of the donors reported 250 to 300 Gb of sequence data and roughly 100 million unique TCR beta sequences from about 200 million T cells. The T cell repertoires of around 730 subjects were profiled by immunosequencing and related to cytomegalovirus serostatus. In an earlier analysis of 500 to 650 of the donors, high-throughput TCR beta sequencing was used to judge whether each TCR beta V gene segment behaved as functional or pseudogenic. The number of typed donors differed by locus: roughly 620-630 for A, B, C, DRB1 and DQB1; some 500 for DQA1; fewer than 610 for DPA1; and approximately 450 for DPB1. The later analysis used no new phenotypic data to find candidate immune exposures, relying instead on TCR beta sequences and their occurrence across donors. Besides the first cohort of about 730 subjects, a separate validation cohort made up of about 120 different subjects was used. The study aimed to test whether cataloging public T cell receptors could reveal signatures of past pathogen exposure. Across under 500 genotyped donors of the cohort, an average of roughly 230,000 unique TCR beta nucleotide sequences per donor were sequenced, and roughly 20% of those sequences were non-productive. To predict cytomegalovirus infection status, the study combined high-throughput TCR immunosequencing, statistical association of individual TCRs with disease status, and machine learning. The genetic ancestry cluster associated with self-reported Caucasian donors included 81% of the roughly 400 genotyped donors. All discovery cohort repertoires had been generated on a single sequencing platform. Donor age, sex, ethnicity and CMV serostatus were collected together with the repertoire data. A later genetic analysis took genome-wide SNP genotypes for about 55% of the roughly 670 donors and used that subset as a discovery cohort. HLA typing covered class I and class II loci at four-digit resolution. An early release that covered some 630 HLA-typed donors contained about 290 gigabases of sequencing data and about 84 million unique TCR sequences. A later analysis re-examined previously published TCR beta repertoires from about 700 donors and added high-resolution HLA genotyping to investigate patterns of TCR occurrence. Five DR-DQ haplotypes were treated as single units for association and clustering because of strong linkage in the cohort.

As encoded in the germline V gene (reference sequence), CDR1 is GTSNPN while CDR2 is SVGIG. From cysteine to phenylalanine, the CDR3 is 12 amino acids long. The CDR3 DNA has 36 bases and is translated from base 1. V gives up 0 bases and J gives up 2 bases, and the segment between their germline ends measures 5 bases. This clone was detected only a few times. The antigen it recognizes is unknown. No base-level quality is on record; no much larger clone is a single base apart. Library prep was done by the immunoSEQ multiplex PCR assay. A mixture of 60 forward primers for TCR Vbeta segments and 13 reverse primers for TCR Jbeta segments was used in the multiplex PCR. A multiplex PCR assay on genomic DNA amplified the CDR3 region of rearranged TCR beta genes. Amplified TCR beta libraries were sequenced as 87-base-pair reads on the Illumina HiSeq System. As for the authors' bioinformatics: Across the 670 or so repertoires, a later analysis counted tens of millions of unique TCR beta chains, some 11 million of which were shared by at least two donors. Raw reads were error-corrected and collapsed into unique sequences by a nearest-neighbor algorithm in which closely related sequences were merged to remove PCR and sequencing errors. To assign V, D and J gene segments, CDR3 sequences were aligned to IMGT reference sequences. For a sequence to be retained, a match of at least six nucleotides was required to both a V gene segment and a J gene segment. A rearrangement was called productive if the CDR3 had no stop codons and remained in frame with V and J, and every other rearrangement was called non-productive. CDR3 was defined by IMGT convention, running from the second conserved V-encoded cysteine to the conserved J-encoded phenylalanine. In an earlier analysis of approximately 590 of the donors, sequences lacking an unambiguous match to a single V gene segment were excluded. An earlier analysis of 500 to 600 of the donors classified V segments as functional when productive rearrangements were above 56.7% and as segregating when the standard deviation between donors was above 5%. To diagnose cytomegalovirus status from the catalog of TCR beta chain sequences, a statistical classification framework was built. V and J gene assignment, in a later analysis, came from comparing TCR nucleotide sequences with IMGT/GENE-DB human TR gene sequences. In a later analysis, CDR3 sequences and most-parsimonious VDJ recombination scenarios were assigned using the TCRdist pipeline. A later analysis defined each TCR beta chain by its CDR3 amino acid sequence plus V-gene family, and excluded reads lacking a unique V-gene family. In a later analysis, 450 to 600 highly shared, low-generation-probability nucleotide sequences were removed to address suspected cross-contamination and a sequencing artifact. For each public chain, a later analysis derived a clonal expansion index from normalized ranks of inferred template counts within each repertoire. In a later analysis, generation probabilities were computed with a VDJ recombination model fitted to out-of-frame rearrangements, and the resulting probabilities were checked against IGoR. In a later analysis, hypergeometric tests were used to score TCR-TCR, TCR-HLA and TCR-CMV co-occurrence, with a repertoire-size bias correction applied to TCR pairs. In a later analysis, false discovery rates were estimated by permuting HLA or CMV assignments 20 times. In a later analysis, co-occurring TCRs were grouped with DBSCAN, and TCRdist sequence similarity was added when clustering was performed within HLA-allele-positive subsets. Repertoires with fewer than 30,000 or more than 120,000 public chains, plus five repertoires with anomalous nucleotide sharing, were excluded from co-occurrence clustering. Held by TCRdb, this immuneACCESS table contains in-frame sequences only and omits some clones. Under half of the omission traces to an unresolved V gene where checked; the cause of the rest is unknown. That table supplies the V and J calls and clone size; D and trimming were determined from the DNA. For this sample the table gives about 160,000 clones, of which roughly four fifths were detected only once. Clones ranked in the top ten supply around a tenth of the sample.

Results the study describes overall, beyond this receptor: Most TCR sequences were observed very rarely across donors, whereas some public TCRs were present in many individuals. A further reported finding was that TCR beta sequences accurately predicted the HLA-A and HLA-B alleles for most subjects in the first cohort. The cohort was sequenced for TCR beta chains only, and without alpha or paired-chain data the features that could be detected were limited. According to a later analysis, TCR association rates differed among HLA loci, with DRB1 alleles showing the most associated TCRs and HLA-C alleles showing the fewest. Roughly 17 rarely observed V segments, including chromosome 9 orphons, were excluded from the earlier analysis of several hundred of the donors because counts were too low. In the study, some 160 TCR beta chains were listed as associated with cytomegalovirus. The authors suggested that the approach could potentially be generalized to other disease states and immunological phenotypes. An association between a missense DCLRE1C variant and V-gene and J-gene trimming of TCR beta chains was found in a later genetic analysis and replicated in an independent cohort. A later analysis associated 15,000 to 20,000 TCR beta sequences with specific HLA alleles at a false discovery rate of 0.05. The classifier was reported to diagnose cytomegalovirus status with high specificity and sensitivity in both the original cohort and the validation cohort. Correlated functional status among segregating V segments might reflect linkage disequilibrium, but an unknown experimental factor could not be ruled out. According to a later analysis, parvovirus B19, influenza, CMV and Epstein-Barr virus appeared linked to several top co-occurrence clusters. Because HLA typing was missing for some donors at each locus, association tests included only the typed subset. In a later analysis, HLA-associated TCR beta chains showed more clonal expansion and lower generation probabilities than non-associated chains that were equally common. The only immune exposure information available for the cohort was CMV serostatus. In vitro tests confirmed that three of the cytomegalovirus-associated TCR beta chains recognize cytomegalovirus antigens. Most CMV-associated TCR beta chains appeared to be HLA-restricted in a later analysis, and the HLA associations seemed to be driven largely by CMV exposure. According to a later genetic analysis, donors in an Asian-associated ancestry cluster had fewer N-insertions in productive TCRs than the approximately 650-donor mean. When HLA alleles, especially DR and DQ, strongly co-occurred, attributing TCR associations to individual alleles was difficult. Because the 87-base-pair reads could not distinguish some IMGT-functional V segments, including TRBV6-2 and TRBV6-3, those segments were excluded. Roughly uniform sequencing depth across donors was assumed in presence/absence analyses, although this assumption may not hold. An earlier analysis of approximately 540 of the donors showed that most TCR beta V segments appeared in productive rearrangements either about 87% or about 30% of the time, which broadly matched IMGT annotations. A cluster of highly shared sequence variants was judged likely to represent a technical artifact of the sequencing pipeline.

In total, roughly 670 healthy bone marrow donors made up the cohort. All cohort members were sampled while nominally healthy, although unrecorded immune exposures were likely present. The donor was CMV seropositive and belonged to the group of about 290 seropositive cohort members. Each donor provided a peripheral blood sample, and peripheral blood mononuclear cells were used for TCR beta sequencing. Genomic DNA was extracted from the blood cell samples with the Qiagen DNeasy Blood Extraction Kit. The sequence was collected from a man over 45 in good health and CMV-seropositive. The rearrangement combines TRBV30 with TRBJ2-7, with no confident D gene call. The sample comprised PBMCs. CDR3 loop: CAWSVSTYEQYF. Read as DNA, the sequence is TGTGCCTGGAGTGTGTCTACCTACGAGCAGTACTTC.